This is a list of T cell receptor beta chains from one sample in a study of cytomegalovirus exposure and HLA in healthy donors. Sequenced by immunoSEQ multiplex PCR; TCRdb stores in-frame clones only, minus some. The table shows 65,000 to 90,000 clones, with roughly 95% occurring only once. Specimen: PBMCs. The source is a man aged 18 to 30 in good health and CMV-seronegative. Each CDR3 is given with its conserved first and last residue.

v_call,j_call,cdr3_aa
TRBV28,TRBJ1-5,CASSYTTGSNQPQHF
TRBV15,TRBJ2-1,CATSGVYNEQFF
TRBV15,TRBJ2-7,CATSREDTNSYEQYF
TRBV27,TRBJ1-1,CASSRDRGNTEAFF
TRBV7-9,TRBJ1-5,CASSPYTGPQHF
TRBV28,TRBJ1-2,CASTNVEGTVGYTF
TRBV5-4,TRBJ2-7,CAWRGGGAYEQYF
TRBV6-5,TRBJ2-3,CASSSGTGRDTQYF
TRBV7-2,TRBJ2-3,CASSPRGGQGPDTQYF
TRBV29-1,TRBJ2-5,CSADRTRKTQYF
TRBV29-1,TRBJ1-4,CSVVRRGASELFF
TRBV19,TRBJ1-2,CASSIGRDGYTF
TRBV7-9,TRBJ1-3,CASTSDGNSGNTIYF
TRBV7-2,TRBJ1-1,CASSLEGGGTLTEAFF